This is a list of T cell receptor beta chains from one sample in a study of Graves' ophthalmopathy and Graves' hyperthyroidism. TCRdb reprocessed the multiplex PCR reads with MiXCR, giving one entry per CDR3 protein. The data contain 40,000 to 45,000 distinct CDR3 sequences, around 52% of them seen just once; the ten biggest clones take up 18%. The sequenced sample was peripheral blood. The receptor source for this set is an adult man with Graves' ophthalmopathy. CDR3s include the opening cysteine and the closing phenylalanine or tryptophan. Each record gives: V gene, J gene, clone size, D gene, CDR3 protein, CDR3 DNA. D genes are given only for firm matches. The size field is filled for only some rows; it gives once, few, many or a size class.

TRBV6-5	TRBJ2-3	many	TRBD1	CASSPGDRRTDTQYF	TGTGCCAGCAGCCCAGGGGACAGGAGGACAGATACGCAGTATTTT
TRBV19	TRBJ1-6	NA	NA	CASSRGGNSPLHF	TGTGCCAGTAGTCGGGGCGGGAATTCACCCCTCCACTTT
TRBV11-3	TRBJ2-1	many	TRBD2	CASRDGGGGNEQFF	TGTGCCAGCAGGGACGGGGGGGGTGGCAATGAGCAGTTCTTC
TRBV12-3/TRBV12-4	TRBJ2-1	many	TRBD2	CASTLRVAGAGEQFF	TGTGCCAGCACCCTTCGAGTAGCGGGAGCAGGTGAGCAGTTCTTC
TRBV3-1	TRBJ2-1	many	NA	CASSPTRTGEQFF	TGTGCCAGCAGCCCTACCCGGACGGGTGAGCAGTTCTTC
TRBV6-1	TRBJ2-5	many	NA	CASRNRDAGGTQYF	TGTGCCAGCAGAAACCGGGACGCCGGCGGGACCCAGTACTTC
TRBV10-3	TRBJ1-1	NA	NA	CAISESNTEAFF	TGTGCCATCAGTGAGTCCAACACTGAAGCTTTCTTT
TRBV7-3	TRBJ2-7	medium-sized	NA	CASRQTYEQYF	TGTGCCAGCAGGCAAACCTACGAGCAGTACTTC
TRBV7-2	TRBJ1-2	NA	NA	CASSREGTGNTF	TGTGCCAGCAGCCGAGAGGGGACTGGAAACACCTTC
TRBV19	TRBJ2-2	many	NA	CASSQGQNTGELFF	TGTGCCAGTAGTCAGGGACAGAACACCGGGGAGCTGTTTTTT
TRBV19	TRBJ2-7	many	TRBD2	CASSTSGAYYEQYF	TGTGCCAGTAGTACCAGCGGGGCCTACTACGAGCAGTACTTC
TRBV5-8	TRBJ2-3	many	TRBD2	CASSLAREGTDTQYF	TGTGCCAGCAGCTTAGCCAGGGAGGGTACAGATACGCAGTATTTT
TRBV25-1	TRBJ2-7	NA	TRBD2	CASSVTSGRAGSYEQYF	TGTGCCAGCAGTGTGACTAGCGGGAGGGCCGGGTCCTACGAGCAGTACTTC
TRBV19	TRBJ2-7	few	TRBD2	CASSTGLAGSYEQYF	TGTGCCAGTAGTACTGGACTAGCGGGCTCCTACGAGCAGTACTTC
TRBV10-1	TRBJ2-3	NA	NA	CASSVGGDRTDTQYF	TGCGCCAGCAGTGTTGGGGGAGACCGTACAGATACGCAGTATTTT
TRBV7-9	TRBJ2-1	many	NA	CASSLDGVLGNEQFF	TGTGCCAGCAGCTTAGACGGGGTCCTAGGGAATGAGCAGTTCTTC
TRBV19	TRBJ2-2	NA	NA	CASSPYLANTGELFF	TGTGCCAGTAGTCCCTACCTTGCGAACACCGGGGAGCTGTTTTTT
TRBV12-3/TRBV12-4	TRBJ1-2	NA	NA	CATPRGGKYGYTF	TGTGCCACCCCCCGGGGCGGGAAGTATGGCTACACCTTC
TRBV4-2	TRBJ1-4	many	NA	CASSPSTANEKLFF	TGTGCCAGCAGCCCATCAACAGCAAATGAAAAACTGTTTTTT
TRBV14	TRBJ2-1	many	NA	CASSQEGTRHEQFF	TGTGCCAGCAGCCAAGAAGGCACTAGACATGAGCAGTTCTTC
TRBV20-1	TRBJ2-3	NA	NA	CSARDRAGQSTDTQYF	TGCAGTGCTAGAGATCGGGCGGGACAAAGCACAGATACGCAGTATTTT
TRBV12-3/TRBV12-4	TRBJ1-2	few	NA	CASSPPDGFNYGYTF	TGTGCCAGCTCACCACCGGACGGGTTTAACTATGGCTACACCTTC
TRBV24-1	TRBJ1-2	NA	NA	CATSVPFRVAIFLCANYGYTF	TGTGCCACCAGTGTCCCTTTTAGAGTGGCTATATTCTTATGTGCTAACTATGGCTACACCTTC
TRBV15	TRBJ2-3	NA	TRBD2	CATRGREGPLFTDTQYF	TGTGCCACCAGAGGGAGGGAGGGTCCCCTTTTCACAGATACGCAGTATTTT
TRBV2	TRBJ1-4	many	NA	CASSVGTTNEKLFF	TGTGCCAGCAGTGTTGGGACAACTAATGAAAAACTGTTTTTT
TRBV20-1	TRBJ2-7	NA	TRBD2	CSARDLTSGRGTYEQYF	TGCAGTGCTAGAGATCTAACTAGCGGGAGGGGAACCTACGAGCAGTACTTC
TRBV12-3/TRBV12-4	TRBJ2-1	many	NA	CASSLSVVYNEQFF	TGTGCCAGCAGTTTATCCGTCGTTTACAATGAGCAGTTCTTC
TRBV19	TRBJ1-1	many	NA	CASSPREANTEAFF	TGTGCCAGTAGTCCTCGAGAGGCTAACACTGAAGCTTTCTTT
TRBV2	TRBJ2-3	NA	TRBD1	CASTWDRSTDTQYF	TGTGCCAGCACCTGGGACAGGAGCACAGATACGCAGTATTTT
TRBV5-1	TRBJ1-2	few	TRBD1	CASRTQGAVYGYTF	TGCGCCAGCAGAACGCAGGGGGCTGTGTATGGCTACACCTTC
TRBV7-2	TRBJ2-5	NA	NA	CTSSWRLCGGYQETQYF	TGTACCAGCAGCTGGAGGCTATGCGGAGGTTACCAAGAGACCCAGTACTTC
TRBV19	TRBJ2-3	NA	TRBD1	CASTTGAGTDTQYF	TGTGCCAGTACCACAGGGGCTGGCACAGATACGCAGTATTTT
TRBV28	TRBJ1-3	once	NA	CASSLMRFSGNTIYF	TGTGCCAGCAGTTTAATGCGGTTCTCTGGAAACACCATATATTTT
TRBV7-9	TRBJ2-7	many	TRBD2	CASSSRAGEYEQYF	TGTGCCAGCAGCTCCCGAGCGGGAGAGTACGAGCAGTACTTC
TRBV10-2	TRBJ1-6	medium-sized	NA	CASSDRVGSSYNSPLHF	TGCGCCAGCAGTGACAGGGTAGGCAGCTCCTATAATTCACCCCTCCACTTT
TRBV20-1	TRBJ1-5	many	NA	CSARDRQGNQPQHF	TGCAGTGCTAGAGATAGACAGGGCAATCAGCCCCAGCATTTT
TRBV10-3	TRBJ2-1	few	NA	CAIREGMDEQFF	TGTGCCATCAGGGAGGGTATGGATGAGCAGTTCTTC
TRBV2	TRBJ2-7	NA	NA	CASSRTASYEQYF	TGTGCCAGCAGTAGGACAGCTTCCTACGAGCAGTACTTC
TRBV2	TRBJ2-1	NA	TRBD2	CASSIREVGYNEQFF	TGTGCCAGCAGTATCCGGGAGGTCGGCTACAATGAGCAGTTCTTC
TRBV5-1	TRBJ2-3	many	NA	CASRVGTSTDTQYF	TGCGCCAGCAGGGTAGGGACTAGCACAGATACGCAGTATTTT
TRBV9	TRBJ2-5	few	NA	CASSVGHSSQETQYF	TGTGCCAGCAGCGTAGGGCACAGTAGCCAAGAGACCCAGTACTTC
TRBV6-2/TRBV6-3	TRBJ2-5	NA	TRBD2	CASSYRSGGGETQYF	TGTGCCAGCAGTTACCGATCCGGGGGGGGGGAGACCCAGTACTTC
TRBV4-1	TRBJ2-1	many	NA	CASSGSRGYNEQFF	TGCGCCAGCAGCGGAAGCCGGGGATACAATGAGCAGTTCTTC
TRBV20-1	TRBJ2-3	NA	NA	CNARDRNSDTQYF	TGCAATGCTAGAGACAGGAACTCAGATACGCAGTATTTT
TRBV9	TRBJ2-1	many	TRBD2	CASSVGSGKYNEQFF	TGTGCCAGCAGCGTAGGAAGCGGGAAATACAATGAGCAGTTCTTC
TRBV7-2	TRBJ1-2	medium-sized	NA	CASSLMSDGYTF	TGTGCCAGCAGCTTAATGAGTGACGGCTACACCTTC
TRBV2	TRBJ2-2	NA	NA	CASSEVFF	TGTGCCAGCAGTGAGGTGTTTTTT
TRBV12-3/TRBV12-4	TRBJ2-1	NA	TRBD2	CASRRLAGDYNEQFF	TGTGCCAGCAGGCGACTAGCGGGAGACTACAATGAGCAGTTCTTC
TRBV5-1	TRBJ2-1	many	TRBD2	CASSLAPSGGYNEQFF	TGCGCCAGCAGCTTGGCCCCTAGCGGGGGCTACAATGAGCAGTTCTTC
TRBV4-1	TRBJ1-1	many	TRBD1	CASSQEGTGPNTEAFF	TGCGCCAGCAGCCAAGAGGGGACAGGGCCAAACACTGAAGCTTTCTTT
TRBV3-1	TRBJ1-2	few	TRBD1	CASSQAEDRGMLLRDGYTF	TGTGCCAGCAGCCAAGCCGAGGACAGGGGGATGCTACTCCGTGATGGCTACACCTTC
TRBV7-9	TRBJ2-1	NA	NA	CASSPDRNEQFF	TGTGCCAGCAGCCCAGATCGGAATGAGCAGTTCTTC
TRBV15	TRBJ2-6	many	NA	CATSRASSSSGANVLTF	TGTGCCACCAGCAGAGCGAGTTCTAGTTCTGGGGCCAACGTCCTGACTTTC